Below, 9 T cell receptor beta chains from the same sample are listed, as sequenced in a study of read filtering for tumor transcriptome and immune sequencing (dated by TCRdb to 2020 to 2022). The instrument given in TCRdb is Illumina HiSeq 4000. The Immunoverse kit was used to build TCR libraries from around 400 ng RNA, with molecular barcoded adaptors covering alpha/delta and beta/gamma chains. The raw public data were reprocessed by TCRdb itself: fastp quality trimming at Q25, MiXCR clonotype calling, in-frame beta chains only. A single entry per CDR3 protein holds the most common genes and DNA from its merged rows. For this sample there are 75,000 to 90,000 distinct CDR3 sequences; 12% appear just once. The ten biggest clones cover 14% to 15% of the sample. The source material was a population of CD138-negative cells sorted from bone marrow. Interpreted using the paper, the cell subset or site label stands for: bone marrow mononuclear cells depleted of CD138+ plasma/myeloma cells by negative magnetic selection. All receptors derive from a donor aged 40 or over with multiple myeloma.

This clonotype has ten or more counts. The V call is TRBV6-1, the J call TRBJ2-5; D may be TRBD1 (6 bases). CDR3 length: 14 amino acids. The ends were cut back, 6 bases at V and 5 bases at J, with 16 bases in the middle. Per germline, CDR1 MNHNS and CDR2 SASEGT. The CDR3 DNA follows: TGTGCCAGCAGACAGGGTAATTCGGTGGAGACCCAGTACTTC. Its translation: CASRQGNSVETQYF.

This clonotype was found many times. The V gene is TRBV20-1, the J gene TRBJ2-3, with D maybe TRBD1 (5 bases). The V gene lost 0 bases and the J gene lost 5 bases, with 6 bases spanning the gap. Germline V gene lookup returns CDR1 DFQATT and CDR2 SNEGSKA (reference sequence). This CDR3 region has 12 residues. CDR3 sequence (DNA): TGCAGTGCTAGAGATAGGGGAGATACGCAGTATTTT. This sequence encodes CSARDRGDTQYF.

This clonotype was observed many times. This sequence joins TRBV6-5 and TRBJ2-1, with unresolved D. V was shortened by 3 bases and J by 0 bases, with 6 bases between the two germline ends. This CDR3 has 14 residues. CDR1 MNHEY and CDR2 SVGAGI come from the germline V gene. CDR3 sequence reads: CASSYTASYNEQFF. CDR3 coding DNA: TGTGCCAGCAGTTATACAGCCTCCTACAATGAGCAGTTCTTC.

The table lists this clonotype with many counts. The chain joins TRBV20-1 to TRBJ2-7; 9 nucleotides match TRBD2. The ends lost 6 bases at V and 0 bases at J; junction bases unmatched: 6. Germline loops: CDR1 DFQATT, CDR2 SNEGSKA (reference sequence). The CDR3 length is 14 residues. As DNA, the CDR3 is TGCAGTGCCTGGCGGGAGGGGAGCTCCTACGAGCAGTACTTC. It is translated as CSAWREGSSYEQYF.

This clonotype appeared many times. The CDR3 sequence is CSGAGQETQYF. CDR3 bases: TGCAGTGGGGCAGGTCAAGAGACCCAGTACTTC. This rearrangement joins TRBV20-1 to TRBJ2-5; D gene unclear. Trimming removed 7 bases at V and 2 bases at J, with 8 bases between. The CDR3 covers 11 residues. Germline loops: CDR1 DFQATT, CDR2 SNEGSKA (reference sequence).

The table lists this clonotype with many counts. Written as DNA, the CDR3 is TGCGCCAGCAGCCCGGACCCGAACACTGAAGCTTTCTTT. Translation: CASSPDPNTEAFF. The chain combines TRBV5-1 with TRBJ1-1; no firm D call. Germline CDR1 reads SGHRS; CDR2 reads YFSETQ. V was trimmed by 4 bases and J by 1 base, leaving 8 bases between them. CDR3 length: 13 amino acids. Based on the CDR3 plus reference TRBV5-1 and TRBJ1-1, the full variable domain is KAGVTQTPRYLIKTRGQQVTLSCSPISGHRSVSWYQQTPGQGLQFLFEYFSETQRNKGNFPGRFSGRQFSNSRSEMNVSTLELGDSALYLCASSPDPNTEAFFGQGTRLTVV.

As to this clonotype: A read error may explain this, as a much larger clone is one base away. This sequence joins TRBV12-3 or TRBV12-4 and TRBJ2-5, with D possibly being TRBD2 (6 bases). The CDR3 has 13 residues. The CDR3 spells CASSPTSSETQCF. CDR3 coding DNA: TGTGCCAGCAGTCCGACTAGTTCAGAGACCCAGTGCTTC.

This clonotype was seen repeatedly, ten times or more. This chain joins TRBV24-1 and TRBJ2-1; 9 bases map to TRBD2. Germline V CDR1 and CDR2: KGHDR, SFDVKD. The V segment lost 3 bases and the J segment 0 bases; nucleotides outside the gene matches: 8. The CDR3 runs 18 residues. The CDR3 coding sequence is TGTGCCACCAGTGATGAGGCGGCGGGAGGGAGCTCCTACAATGAGCAGTTCTTC. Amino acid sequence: CATSDEAAGGSSYNEQFF.

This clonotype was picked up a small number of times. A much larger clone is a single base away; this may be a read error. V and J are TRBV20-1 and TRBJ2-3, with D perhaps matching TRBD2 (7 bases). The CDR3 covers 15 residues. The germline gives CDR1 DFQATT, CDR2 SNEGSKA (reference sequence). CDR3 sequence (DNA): TGCAGAGCTGGGGGGGGGGCTGCTAGCACAGATACGCAGTATTTT. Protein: CRAGGGAASTDTQYF.